These 22 T cell receptor beta chains originate from one sample sequenced in a study of blood T cells in healthy people across ages. A J-beta primer mix and a sample-barcoded 5' primer were used in a second PCR of roughly 6 to 12 cycles. Using its own MiXCR run on the 5' RACE reads, TCRdb lists one record per CDR3 protein. This sample has 600,000 or so distinct CDR3 sequences, with 21% found just once. Sequencing used blood. These receptors originate from a man between 65 and 79 years old in good health.

This rearrangement joins TRBV6-1 to TRBJ2-5, with unresolved D. The germline V gene has CDR1 MNHNS and CDR2 SASEGT. V lost 5 bases to trimming and J lost 3 bases, with 16 bases between them. This CDR3 region has 15 residues. CDR3 protein: CASSLAPGSEETQYF. The CDR3 nucleotides read TGTGCCAGCAGTTTGGCTCCTGGCAGTGAAGAGACCCAGTACTTC.

This clonotype turned up a few times. V usage is TRBV12-3 or TRBV12-4 and J usage is TRBJ2-2; D unresolved. The CDR3 sequence is 12 residues long. Trimming left V 6 bases short and J 6 bases short, with 8 bases between. The CDR3 is CASSLFSGELFF. In DNA form, the CDR3 reads TGTGCCAGCAGCCTTTTTTCCGGGGAGCTGTTTTTT.

The sample holds a few counts of this clonotype. The V call is TRBV20-1, the J call TRBJ1-2; 10 bases align to TRBD1. The CDR3 length is 14 residues. Germline lookup yields CDR1 DFQATT and CDR2 SNEGSKA (reference sequence). Losses at the gene ends were 5 bases for V and 6 bases for J; bases not matched to a gene: 9. The CDR3 nucleotides are TGCAGTGCTCCTACGGGACAGGGGAAGCATGGCTACACCTTC. Residues: CSAPTGQGKHGYTF.

The CDR3 loop is CASSESASINSPLHF. Written as DNA, the CDR3 is TGTGCCAGCAGTGAATCGGCAAGCATAAATTCACCCCTCCACTTT. The chain joins TRBV25-1 to TRBJ1-6; no clear D. Deletions cut 1 base from V and 7 bases from J, with 11 bases between. CDR1 MGHDK and CDR2 SYGVNS come from the germline V gene. This CDR3 has 15 amino acids. The full variable domain, in which reference TRBV25-1 and TRBJ1-6 provide the parts outside the CDR3, is EADIYQTPRYLVIGTGKKITLECSQTMGHDKMYWYQQDPGMELHLIHYSYGVNSTEKGDLSSESTVSRIRTEHFPLTLESARPSHTSQYLCASSESASINSPLHFGNGTRLTVT.

V gene TRBV2 combines with J gene TRBJ2-2, with TRBD1 matching 7 bases. The germline gives CDR1 SNHLY, CDR2 FYNNEI. The CDR3 covers 16 residues. With V trimmed by 4 bases and J by 6 bases, 11 bases remained unmatched. The CDR3 DNA reads as TGTGCCAGCAGTGTTTCCGACAGGGATCTCGCCGGGGAGCTGTTTTTT. Protein sequence: CASSVSDRDLAGELFF.

The chain recombines TRBV12-3 or TRBV12-4 with TRBJ1-1; maybe TRBD1 (6 bases). This CDR3 is built from 12 residues. The V end lost 8 bases, the J end lost 10 bases, and 17 bases lay between the germline ends. The CDR3 nucleotides are TGTGCCAGCGCGGGGGGCGCAGGGCGAGCTTTCTTT. This encodes CASAGGAGRAFF.

This clonotype was seen only a few times. V usage is TRBV10-3 and J usage is TRBJ2-5; TRBD2 might be the D (5 bases). Gene TRBJ2-7 matches the end of the DNA better, so the J call may be wrong. CDR1 is ENHRY, CDR2 SYGVKD, per germline. The CDR3 covers 15 residues. The CDR3 is CAISEGWEKGNEQYF. DNA for the CDR3: TGTGCCATCAGTGAGGGGTGGGAGAAAGGTAACGAGCAGTACTTC.

V and J are TRBV11-2 and TRBJ1-2; 8 bases map to TRBD1. The length of the CDR3 is 13 residues. V dropped 0 bases and J dropped 8; count of bases not matched to a gene: 2. Germline loops: CDR1 SGHAT, CDR2 FQNNGV. CDR3 sequence reads: CASSLDRGQGYTF. In nucleotides, the CDR3 is TGTGCCAGCAGCTTAGACAGGGGGCAAGGCTACACCTTC.

This clonotype was observed once. V is TRBV7-6 and J is TRBJ2-3; weak D call: TRBD1 (5 bases). The CDR3 extends over 14 amino acids. The V end was cut by 1 base, the J end by 6 bases, with 11 bases between. Germline V lookup: CDR1 SGHVS, CDR2 FNYEAQ. The CDR3 region has the DNA TGTGCCAGCAGCTTAGATCAGGGATCGGATACGCAGTATTTT. This codes for CASSLDQGSDTQYF.

The rearrangement links TRBV20-1 to TRBJ1-1, with TRBD1 as a possible D gene (6 bases). Trimming removed 6 bases at V and 5 bases at J, with 19 bases between. Germline CDR1 and CDR2: DFQATT and SNEGSKA (reference sequence). The CDR3 length is 14 residues. CDR3 residues: CSATEGGVGTEAFF. The DNA for the CDR3 is TGCAGTGCCACTGAGGGGGGAGTAGGGACTGAAGCTTTCTTT.

This chain joins TRBV24-1 and TRBJ2-2; 7 bases align to TRBD2. The CDR3 extends over 18 amino acids. V was pared by 2 bases and J by 1 base, with 9 bases of the junction left unmatched. Per the germline V gene, CDR1 is KGHDR and CDR2 is SFDVKD. This CDR3 reads CATSDYQRGVVNTGELFF. The CDR3 DNA sequence: TGTGCCACCAGTGATTACCAGCGGGGAGTGGTGAACACCGGGGAGCTGTTTTTT.

This chain connects TRBV7-2 to TRBJ2-1; unclear D gene. V dropped 3 bases and J dropped 4 bases, with 7 bases sitting between them. Germline V gene sequence: CDR1 SGHTA, CDR2 FQGNSA. This CDR3 comprises 13 residues. The CDR3 region has the DNA TGTGCCAGCAGCTTCTTTCTTTACAATGAGCAGTTCTTC. Its protein is CASSFFLYNEQFF.

The V gene is TRBV6-1, the J gene TRBJ2-5; D possibly corresponds to TRBD1 (5 bases). The DNA end is more similar to TRBJ2-7, so the J call may be wrong. Germline-derived CDR1 and CDR2 are MNHNS and SASEGT. CDR3 length: 12 residues. The CDR3 coding sequence is TGTGCCAGCAGTGAATCAGGGCGCGAGCAGTACTTC. It translates to CASSESGREQYF.

This clonotype has just a few counts. The V call is TRBV25-1, the J call TRBJ2-5; D unclear. The closer fit of TRBJ2-7 to the DNA end suggests the J call may be wrong. The germline gives CDR1 MGHDK, CDR2 SYGVNS. CDR3 length: 15 residues. Here the CDR3 DNA reads TGTGCCAGCAGCGCCTCAGGCGCCTCCGGCCACGAGCAGTACTTC. Encoded protein: CASSASGASGHEQYF.

This clonotype was seen a handful of times. The rearrangement joins TRBV9 to TRBJ2-5; 11 nucleotides agree with TRBD2. The closer fit of TRBJ2-7 to the DNA end suggests the J call may be wrong. There are 16 residues in the CDR3. The germline V gene encodes CDR1 SGDLS and CDR2 YYNGEE. The CDR3 DNA is TGTGCCAGCAGCGTCGCTCCCACTAGCGGGAGTTACGAGCAGTACTTC. As protein: CASSVAPTSGSYEQYF.

This clonotype was seen only a few times. The chain uses TRBV6-6 and TRBJ1-5; 8 nucleotides align to TRBD1. The germline V gene has CDR1 MNHNY and CDR2 SVGAGI (reference sequence). The CDR3 consists of 16 residues. V shed 1 base and J 2 bases; nucleotides not matched to a gene: 4. Here the CDR3 reads CASSYWAGQGNQPQHF. The CDR3 bases are TGTGCCAGCAGTTACTGGGCGGGACAGGGCAATCAGCCCCAGCATTTT.

This clonotype was seen at least ten times. The chain joins TRBV4-3 to TRBJ2-1; D possibly corresponds to TRBD1 (5 bases). Germline CDR1 is LGHNA and CDR2 is YSLEER. The V gene lost 4 bases and the J gene lost 0 bases, with 13 bases spanning the gap. The CDR3 is 16 amino acids. The CDR3 nucleotides read TGCGCCAGCAGCCTTGAGACAGCCAACTCCTACAATGAGCAGTTCTTC. It encodes CASSLETANSYNEQFF.

This clonotype was observed a few times. V and J are TRBV5-5 and TRBJ2-5, with 9 bases lining up with TRBD1. Germline CDR1 reads SGHKS; CDR2 reads YYEKEE (reference sequence). Trimming at V came to 1 base and at J to 5 bases, leaving 6 bases not matched to a gene. This CDR3 is built from 15 residues. This CDR3 reads CASSLQQGAWETQYF. CDR3 DNA: TGTGCCAGCAGCTTGCAACAGGGGGCATGGGAGACCCAGTACTTC.

The rearrangement links TRBV7-2 to TRBJ2-5; maybe TRBD1 (5 bases). The J call could be wrong; TRBJ2-7 is a better fit for the DNA end. The germline CDR1 and CDR2 sequences are SGHTA and FQGNSA. The CDR3 spans 14 residues. The CDR3: CASSQDQGVYEQYF. CDR3 nucleotide sequence: TGTGCCAGCAGCCAAGATCAGGGCGTATACGAGCAGTACTTC.

The chain recombines TRBV5-1 with TRBJ2-5, with D perhaps matching TRBD2 (6 bases). The ends were cut back, 7 bases at V and 4 bases at J, with 17 bases in the middle. This CDR3 region has 14 residues. Germline CDR1 SGHRS, CDR2 YFSETQ. This CDR3 is CASGNLYSGETQYF. The DNA of the CDR3 is TGCGCCAGCGGCAACTTATATAGCGGAGAGACCCAGTACTTC.

This clonotype was seen a few times. The CDR3 sequence: CASSHPGRGTYEQYF. The CDR3 DNA reads TGCGCCAGCAGCCACCCTGGACGGGGGACCTACGAGCAGTACTTC. This chain connects TRBV4-1 to TRBJ2-7; possible D gene TRBD2, 6 bases. The CDR3 is 15 amino acids. V lost 3 bases and J lost 2, with 14 bases in between. Germline V lookup: CDR1 MGHRA, CDR2 YSYEKL.

The genes are TRBV3-1 and TRBJ2-5; 7 bases are shared with TRBD2. V shed 4 bases and J 3 bases; nucleotides not matched to a gene: 8. The germline V gene has CDR1 LGHDT and CDR2 YNNKEL (reference sequence). CDR3 length: 15 residues. This CDR3 reads CASSLSAGSKETQYF. In DNA, the CDR3 is TGTGCCAGCAGCCTCTCAGCGGGATCCAAAGAGACCCAGTACTTC.